This T cell receptor beta chain derives from a study of cytotoxic CD8 clonotypes in ibrutinib-treated CLL. Whole-study results and caveats: The clonality rise at ibrutinib response reflected private clonotype expansion.

Worth noting for this clone: The target antigen is unknown.

This table comes from immunoSEQ multiplex PCR, and its TCRdb copy is limited to in-frame clones, with some not included. Among hundreds of thousands of clones, 70% were seen once, and the ten largest hold roughly 14%. CDR1 is SGHRS, CDR2 YFSETQ, per germline. V shed 1 base and J 8 bases; nucleotides not matched to a gene: 9. This CDR3 comprises 16 residues. This material consisted of PBMCs, taken after 24 months of ibrutinib treatment. The chain has TRBV5-1 and TRBJ2-1; 10 bases are shared with TRBD2. The sequence derives from a human donor with chronic lymphocytic leukemia. The CDR3 region is CASSLQASGGHHEQFF. The CDR3 nucleotides read TGCGCCAGCAGCTTGCAGGCTAGCGGGGGCCACCATGAGCAGTTCTTC.